This T cell receptor beta chain appears in the sequencing data of a study of metastatic and nonmetastatic thyroid tumors. Study-level results: Versus benign nodules, malignant thyroid tumors reportedly had significantly higher TCR beta diversity, in blood and tumor.

V was pared by 2 bases and J by 7 bases, with 12 bases between. CDR3 size: 14 residues. The germline V gene has CDR1 SGHNT and CDR2 YENEEA. Not a single patient had been given any form of treatment at any point before undergoing thyroid surgery. TCRdb reanalyzed the PCR reads via MiXCR. The profile shows under 6,500 clones, roughly 25% of them singletons. Of note for this clone: Its antigen is undetermined.

The chain couples TRBV11-3 to TRBJ2-1; no clear D. This TCR was recovered from a female donor with papillary thyroid cancer or a benign thyroid nodule (not recorded which). Some clones in this sample may be carry-over from other donors' samples. Sequencing was done on a sample of adjacent normal tissue. The CDR3 sequence is CASSLSLIGNEQFF. Here the CDR3 DNA reads TGTGCCAGCAGCTTATCCCTTATAGGAAATGAGCAGTTCTTC.